This T cell receptor (beta chain) was sequenced for a study of blood T cell repertoires in COVID-19. Trimming took off 0 bases at V and 4 bases at J, with 18 bases between the two ends. Germline CDR1 is LGHDT and CDR2 is YNNKEL (reference sequence). The CDR3 runs 17 residues. Sequencing was performed with immunoSEQ multiplex PCR; in TCRdb, only in-frame clones are kept and a portion is missing. The sample lists 300,000 to 400,000 clones; over 75% were seen once. Material: PBMCs or T cells enriched from blood (not recorded which). The chain recombines TRBV3-1 (or the pseudogene TRBV3-2) with TRBJ1-1; D is unclear. The TCR originated in a woman aged 25-40 years with acute COVID-19. CDR3 protein: CASSQDRRGGVGTEAFF. The CDR3 bases are TGTGCCAGCAGCCAAGATAGACGGGGTGGTGTGGGCACTGAAGCTTTCTTT.